One and the same sample provided the 15 T cell receptor beta chains below, sequenced in a study of cytomegalovirus exposure and HLA in healthy donors. PCR amplification relied on 60 Vbeta primers (plus 13 Jbeta primers). Repertoires were generated with immunoSEQ multiplex PCR, while TCRdb's copy carries only in-frame clones and drops some. The sample spans over 55,000 clones; the ten largest clones claim around a sixth. The specimen sequenced was PBMCs. The receptors stem from a boy younger than 18 in good health and CMV-seronegative.

This chain links TRBV7-2 with TRBJ1-5; possible D gene TRBD1, 5 bases. Germline values: CDR1 SGHTA, CDR2 FQGNSA. This CDR3 has 15 amino acids. V lost 10 bases, J lost 0 bases, and 16 bases lay in between. The CDR3 is CATRRGGNSNQPQHF. CDR3 in DNA: TGTGCCACCAGGCGGGGGGGGAATAGCAATCAGCCCCAGCATTTT.

The chain couples TRBV19 to TRBJ1-2, with 9 positions matching TRBD1. In germline, CDR1 is LNHDA, CDR2 SQIVND (reference sequence). This CDR3 region has 14 residues. Trimming cost V 4 bases and J 8 bases; bases outside gene matches: 8. CDR3 in amino acids: CASSTRDRVGGYTF. In DNA form, the CDR3 reads TGTGCCAGTAGTACCCGGGACAGGGTTGGCGGCTACACCTTC.

This chain connects TRBV9 to TRBJ2-5; 10 nucleotides agree with TRBD2. The germline V gene encodes CDR1 SGDLS and CDR2 YYNGEE. This CDR3 has 16 residues. With V trimmed by 4 bases and J by 3 bases, 9 bases remained unmatched. The DNA for the CDR3 is TGTGCCAGCAGCTTCATTGGGCTAGCGGGAGAAGAGACCCAGTACTTC. Translation: CASSFIGLAGEETQYF.

V and J are TRBV7-9 and TRBJ2-6; 7 bases line up with TRBD1. Germline CDR1 SEHNR, CDR2 FQNEAQ (reference sequence). This CDR3 spans 15 amino acids. The junction had 5 bases not matched to a gene; V was cut back by 5 bases and J by 4 bases. This CDR3 is CASSPQGDGANVLTF. CDR3 DNA sequence: TGTGCCAGCAGCCCTCAGGGGGACGGGGCCAACGTCCTGACTTTC. The whole variable domain, remainder taken from reference TRBV7-9 and TRBJ2-6, is DTGVSQNPRHKITKRGQNVTFRCDPISEHNRLYWYRQTLGQGPEFLTYFQNEAQLEKSRLLSDRFSAERPKGSFSTLEIQRTEQGDSAMYLCASSPQGDGANVLTFGAGSRLTVL.

The J gene is TRBJ2-7, the V gene TRBV6-4, with D possibly TRBD2 on 5 matching bases. Germline loops: CDR1 MRHNA, CDR2 SNTAGT. V was shortened by 5 bases and J by 4 bases, with 21 bases between the two germline ends. This CDR3 region has 16 residues. CDR3 amino acids: CASSRLRGTASYEQYF. In DNA, the CDR3 is TGTGCCAGCAGTAGACTCCGGGGAACGGCGTCTTACGAGCAGTACTTC.

CDR3 coding DNA: TGTGCCAGCAGTTCGGGACAGGGGGCTTCAACTAATGAAAAACTGTTTTTT. Translation: CASSSGQGASTNEKLFF. The rearrangement uses TRBV28 and TRBJ1-4; 12 bases align to TRBD1. The CDR3 is made up of 17 amino acids. The germline V gene encodes CDR1 MDHEN and CDR2 SYDVKM. With V trimmed by 4 bases and J by 0 bases, 3 bases remained unmatched. Complete variable domain (other parts from reference TRBV28 and TRBJ1-4): DVKVTQSSRYLVKRTGEKVFLECVQDMDHENMFWYRQDPGLGLRLIYFSYDVKMKEKGDIPEGYSVSREKKERFSLILESASTNQTSMYLCASSSGQGASTNEKLFFGSGTQLSVL.

The chain's CDR3 is CASSQDLRRGTDTQYF. As DNA, the CDR3 is TGTGCCAGCAGCCAAGATCTCCGAAGGGGAACAGATACGCAGTATTTT. The rearrangement links TRBV14 to TRBJ2-3; maybe TRBD1 (5 bases). Germline V CDR1 and CDR2: SGHDN, FVKESK. The length of the CDR3 is 16 residues. Trimming stripped 0 bases from V and 3 bases from J, with 13 bases between.

V is TRBV19 and J is TRBJ2-4; D gene uncertain. V lost 8 bases, J lost 0 bases, and 20 bases lay in between. Germline CDR1 LNHDA, CDR2 SQIVND (reference sequence). The CDR3 consists of 17 residues. CDR3 loop: CASVSESGPLAKNIQYF. The CDR3 nucleotides read TGTGCCAGTGTGTCGGAGTCGGGTCCTCTAGCCAAAAACATTCAGTACTTC.

V gene TRBV5-5 combines with J gene TRBJ2-7, with a weak D call TRBD2 (5 bases). V was trimmed by 9 bases and J by 2 bases, leaving 12 bases between them. This CDR3 contains 12 residues. The germline gives CDR1 SGHKS, CDR2 YYEKEE (reference sequence). The CDR3 DNA sequence: TGTGCCACCCGAGAGGGTCCCTACGAGCAGTACTTC. This encodes CATREGPYEQYF. The full variable domain, rest sourced from reference TRBV5-5 and TRBJ2-7, is DAGVTQSPTHLIKTRGQQVTLRCSPISGHKSVSWYQQVLGQGPQFIFQYYEKEERGRGNFPDRFSARQFPNYSSELNVNALLLGDSALYLCATREGPYEQYFGPGTRLTVT.

The chain recombines TRBV11-2 with TRBJ2-1; 8 nucleotides align to TRBD2. Unmatched junction bases numbered 12, after V lost 5 bases and J lost 9 bases. This CDR3 is built from 15 residues. CDR1 and CDR2 from the germline V gene are SGHAT and FQNNGV. This chain's CDR3 is CASSPLSGLVSEQFF. The CDR3, as DNA: TGTGCCAGCAGCCCTCTCTCGGGACTAGTTAGTGAGCAGTTCTTC.

The CDR3 region is CASRRGQGGSGNTIYF. CDR3 nucleotide sequence: TGCGCCAGCAGGAGGGGACAGGGCGGGTCTGGAAACACCATATATTTT. The V call is TRBV5-1, the J call TRBJ1-3; 9 bases map to TRBD1. V shed 5 bases and J 1 base; nucleotides not matched to a gene: 7. From germline, CDR1 is SGHRS and CDR2 YFSETQ. CDR3 length: 16 amino acids.

The V and J genes are TRBV7-2 and TRBJ2-7; the match to TRBD2 covers 8 bases. CDR1 is SGHTA and CDR2 is FQGNSA in the germline V gene. Trimming removed 3 bases from V and 1 base from J; junction bases left unmatched: 5. CDR3 length: 15 amino acids. The chain's CDR3 is CASSLMGLGSYEQYF. DNA of the CDR3: TGTGCCAGCAGCTTGATGGGACTAGGGTCCTACGAGCAGTACTTC.

The genes are TRBV5-1 and TRBJ1-4; 9 bases fit TRBD1. J was trimmed by 4 bases and V by 0 bases; bases with no gene match: 10. Per germline, CDR1 SGHRS and CDR2 YFSETQ. The CDR3 extends over 18 amino acids. The CDR3 DNA sequence: TGCGCCAGCAGCTTGGGAGGACAGGGGCGCGGCGGTAATGAAAAACTGTTTTTT. Translated: CASSLGGQGRGGNEKLFF.

This sequence joins TRBV6-1 and TRBJ1-4; no clear D. From germline, CDR1 is MNHNS and CDR2 SASEGT. The CDR3 is 13 residues long. The ends were cut back, 7 bases at V and 7 bases at J, with 13 bases in the middle. The CDR3: CASKIPAGEKLFF. The DNA of the CDR3 is TGTGCCAGCAAAATTCCCGCGGGTGAAAAACTGTTTTTT.

The chain has TRBV6-5 and TRBJ1-5; D might be TRBD1 (5 bases). The length of the CDR3 is 14 residues. Germline-derived CDR1 and CDR2 are MNHEY and SVGAGI. V was shortened by 2 bases and J by 1 base, with 6 bases between the two germline ends. The CDR3 nucleotides are TGTGCCAGCAGTTACGGGGGGAGCAATCAGCCCCAGCATTTT. As protein: CASSYGGSNQPQHF.